One sample yielded the 30 T cell receptor beta chains listed below, sequenced in a study of cytomegalovirus exposure and HLA in healthy donors. Primers for the PCR totalled 60 Vbeta and 13 Jbeta. TCRdb keeps only in-frame clones here, not all; method: immunoSEQ multiplex PCR. The sample lists about 140,000 clones, roughly 73% occurring once. Sequences were obtained from PBMCs. The receptors were gathered from a young man in good health and CMV-seropositive.

Remarks on this clone: A read error may account for a junction end that differs from germline. The rearrangement joins TRBV7-9 to TRBJ2-1; D not resolved. Germline V lookup: CDR1 SEHNR, CDR2 FQNEAQ (reference sequence). The CDR3 runs 12 residues. DNA of the CDR3: TGTTCCAGCAGCCCTGATCCGGATGAGCAGTTCTTC. Protein sequence: CSSSPDPDEQFF.

The chain couples TRBV30 to TRBJ2-7, with D unresolved. The V gene lost 5 bases and the J gene lost 6 bases, with 14 bases spanning the gap. Germline V gene sequence: CDR1 GTSNPN, CDR2 SVGIG (reference sequence). This CDR3 spans 12 amino acids. Written as DNA, the CDR3 is TGTGCCTGGGGGCGTAACCTATTCGAGCAGTACTTC. This encodes CAWGRNLFEQYF.

CDR3 coding DNA: TGTGCCAGCAACGTAGGGCGGACTAGCGGGACTGGGGCCAACGTCCTGACTTTC. This codes for CASNVGRTSGTGANVLTF. The chain combines TRBV11-2 with TRBJ2-6; TRBD2 matches at 12 bases. Trimming removed 7 bases from V and 2 bases from J; junction bases left unmatched: 9. There are 18 residues in the CDR3. In germline, CDR1 is SGHAT, CDR2 FQNNGV.

This clone was detected only a few times. J is TRBJ2-5 and V is TRBV4-1; 11 nucleotides align to TRBD2. With the DNA end fitting TRBJ2-7 better, the J assignment may be wrong. CDR1 is MGHRA and CDR2 is YSYEKL in the germline V gene. The CDR3 sequence is 17 residues long. This CDR3 is CASSQGVAGGPGHEQYF. In DNA, the CDR3 is TGCGCCAGCAGCCAAGGAGTAGCGGGAGGGCCGGGTCACGAGCAGTACTTC.

This clone came up a few times. The chain joins TRBV11-2 to TRBJ2-1; 8 bases map to TRBD2. This CDR3 region has 16 residues. After removal of 3 bases from V and 0 bases from J, the junction contained 4 bases not matched to a gene. Germline V CDR1 and CDR2: SGHAT, FQNNGV. CDR3 nucleotide sequence: TGTGCCAGCAGCTTGGGGACTAGATCCTCCTACAATGAGCAGTTCTTC. Translated: CASSLGTRSSYNEQFF.

The chain uses TRBV27 and TRBJ1-6; TRBD1 agrees at 10 bases. Germline trimming cut 8 bases from V and 8 bases from J; bases unmatched to any gene: 6. The V gene's germline CDR1 is MNHEY and CDR2 SMNVEV (reference sequence). The CDR3 runs to 14 residues. The CDR3 region has the DNA TGTGCCAGCCGGAGGGACAGGGGTTATTCACCCCTCCACTTT. Its translation is CASRRDRGYSPLHF.

The gene calls are TRBV5-4 and TRBJ2-1; TRBD2 matches 8 bases. With V trimmed by 7 bases and J by 7 bases, 10 bases remained unmatched. The germline CDR1 and CDR2 sequences are SGHNT and YYREEE (reference sequence). The CDR3 spans 14 residues. The CDR3 coding sequence is TGTGCCAGCTTCCACAGCGGGAGAGAGAATGAGCAGTTCTTC. Translated, it gives CASFHSGRENEQFF. The variable domain in full, completed from reference TRBV5-4 and TRBJ2-1, reads ETGVTQSPTHLIKTRGQQVTLRCSSQSGHNTVSWYQQALGQGPQFIFQYYREEENGRGNFPPRFSGLQFPNYSSELNVNALELDDSALYLCASFHSGRENEQFFGPGTRLTVL.

In this sample, this clone turned up a few times. The chain joins TRBV28 to TRBJ2-5; 8 bases agree with TRBD2. This CDR3 spans 14 amino acids. The J segment lost 2 bases and the V segment lost 6 bases, leaving 5 bases of the junction unmatched. CDR1 MDHEN and CDR2 SYDVKM come from the germline V gene. The CDR3 reads CASSGTRSQETQYF. For the CDR3, the DNA is TGTGCCAGCAGCGGGACTAGGTCACAAGAGACCCAGTACTTC.

The V gene is TRBV6-1, the J gene TRBJ2-7, with 10 bases matching TRBD1. The CDR3 loop spans 15 amino acids. Germline V gene data show CDR1 as MNHNS and CDR2 as SASEGT. Germline trimming cut 6 bases from V and 0 bases from J; bases unmatched to any gene: 5. The CDR3 nucleotides are TGTGCCAGCAGACCGGACAGGGGGGTCTCCTACGAGCAGTACTTC. Protein product: CASRPDRGVSYEQYF.

This clone occurred a few times. The chain links TRBV5-1 to TRBJ2-7; 10 positions agree with TRBD1. The length of the CDR3 is 15 residues. The germline V gene has CDR1 SGHRS and CDR2 YFSETQ. Trimming cost V 4 bases and J 6 bases; bases outside gene matches: 10. The CDR3 DNA reads TGCGCCAGCAGCCCGGCGACAGGGGGCCTCGGCGAGCAGTACTTC. Amino acid sequence: CASSPATGGLGEQYF. The entire variable domain, with the rest obtained from reference TRBV5-1 and TRBJ2-7, is as follows: KAGVTQTPRYLIKTRGQQVTLSCSPISGHRSVSWYQQTPGQGLQFLFEYFSETQRNKGNFPGRFSGRQFSNSRSEMNVSTLELGDSALYLCASSPATGGLGEQYFGPGTRLTVT.

The chain combines TRBV28 with TRBJ1-5; D is possibly TRBD1 (6 bases). Per the germline V gene, CDR1 is MDHEN and CDR2 is SYDVKM. Trimming took 5 bases from V and 7 from J, leaving 15 bases between them. This CDR3 has 14 residues. The DNA of the CDR3 is TGTGCCAGCAGTCAGGTGGGGGCAGGACAGCCCCAGCATTTT. This codes for CASSQVGAGQPQHF.

The chain employs TRBV28 and TRBJ2-7, with D perhaps matching TRBD2 (7 bases). Trimming took off 10 bases at V and 6 bases at J, with 19 bases between the two ends. The CDR3 contains 13 residues. CDR1 and CDR2 from the germline V gene are MDHEN and SYDVKM. The CDR3, as DNA: TGTGCCATCAGGGAGGGGGGGGCGCGCGAGCAGTACTTC. This sequence encodes CAIREGGAREQYF.

The chain couples TRBV28 to TRBJ2-2, with D tentatively TRBD1 (5 bases). The CDR3 loop spans 16 amino acids. From germline, CDR1 is MDHEN and CDR2 SYDVKM. V dropped 5 bases and J dropped 0 bases, with 13 bases sitting between them. This chain's CDR3 is CASSTSDSPNTGELFF. The DNA for the CDR3 is TGTGCCAGCAGTACCTCCGACAGCCCGAACACCGGGGAGCTGTTTTTT.

The CDR3 sequence is CASTRQGNSPLHF. The CDR3 nucleotides read TGTGCCAGCACCCGGCAGGGCAATTCACCCCTCCACTTT. The chain carries TRBV2 and TRBJ1-6, with D possibly TRBD1 on 5 matching bases. Trimming pared 7 bases from V and 7 bases from J, leaving 11 bases between. The CDR3 runs 13 residues. Germline assignment: CDR1 SNHLY and CDR2 FYNNEI.

V gene TRBV6-6 combines with J gene TRBJ2-5, with 11 positions matching TRBD2. The DNA end favors TRBJ2-7, so the J call may be wrong. Germline values: CDR1 MNHNY, CDR2 SVGAGI (reference sequence). CDR3 length equals 15 residues. In DNA form, the CDR3 reads TGTGCCAGCAGTACTTCTAGCGGGAGGCCCTACGAGCAGTACTTC. It is translated as CASSTSSGRPYEQYF.

Of note for this clone: Within the sample, other DNA sequences also encode this same CDR3. This rearrangement joins TRBV28 to TRBJ2-5; 7 bases fit TRBD2. CDR1 is MDHEN, CDR2 SYDVKM, per germline. The CDR3 has 12 residues. The V gene end was trimmed by 7 bases and the J gene end by 5 bases; junction bases not matched to a gene: 4. The CDR3 region is CASNPGGETQYF. CDR3 nucleotide sequence: TGTGCCAGCAACCCCGGGGGGGAGACCCAGTACTTC. The full variable domain, completed using reference TRBV28 and TRBJ2-5, is DVKVTQSSRYLVKRTGEKVFLECVQDMDHENMFWYRQDPGLGLRLIYFSYDVKMKEKGDIPEGYSVSREKKERFSLILESASTNQTSMYLCASNPGGETQYFGPGTRLLVL.

The CDR3 nucleotides read TGTGCCAGCAGCCCCCAGTCCAATCAGCCCCAGCATTTT. Protein sequence: CASSPQSNQPQHF. The chain has TRBV7-2 and TRBJ1-5; D is unclear. V lost 5 bases and J lost 3, with 8 bases in between. Germline values: CDR1 SGHTA, CDR2 FQGNSA. The CDR3 is made up of 13 amino acids.

The chain recombines TRBV18 with TRBJ2-2; D possibly corresponds to TRBD1 (6 bases). Trimming pared 4 bases from V and 7 bases from J, leaving 19 bases between. Germline CDR1 is KGHSH and CDR2 is LQKENI. The CDR3 is 16 residues long. Written as DNA, the CDR3 is TGTGCCAGCTCACTAGTGGGGACAATGTTCGGCGGGGAGCTGTTTTTT. It specifies CASSLVGTMFGGELFF.

This sequence joins TRBV4-1 and TRBJ2-7, with 8 positions matching TRBD2. Looked up from germline, CDR1 is MGHRA and CDR2 is YSYEKL. The CDR3 totals 16 residues. CDR3 sequence: CAPVTSGRRGCGEQYF. The CDR3, as DNA: TGCGCGCCAGTAACTAGCGGTCGCCGGGGGTGTGGAGAGCAGTACTTC.

The sample holds one count of this clone. This sequence joins TRBV19 and TRBJ1-5; D is ambiguous. This CDR3 has 17 residues. Germline lookup yields CDR1 LNHDA and CDR2 SQIVND (reference sequence). Trimming shortened V by 0 bases and J by 0 bases, and 12 bases separated the two germline ends. The chain's CDR3 is CASSIDYRSYSNQPQHF. Written as DNA, the CDR3 is TGTGCCAGTAGTATAGATTACAGATCTTATAGCAATCAGCCCCAGCATTTT.

The chain employs TRBV7-3 and TRBJ2-2; possibly TRBD2 for D (5 bases). The germline gives CDR1 SGHTA, CDR2 FQGTGA. V was pared by 5 bases and J by 4 bases, with 11 bases between. The CDR3 contains 14 residues. CDR3 sequence reads: CASSPSTSTGELFF. CDR3 bases: TGTGCCAGCAGCCCGTCCACTAGCACCGGGGAGCTGTTTTTT.

A single count supports this clone. CDR3 loop: CASSSGLSYEQYF. DNA of the CDR3: TGTGCCAGCAGCTCGGGTCTCTCCTACGAGCAGTACTTC. The chain combines TRBV7-9 with TRBJ2-7; D gene ambiguous. Germline V gene sequence: CDR1 SEHNR, CDR2 FQNEAQ (reference sequence). This CDR3 has 13 amino acids. V dropped 4 bases and J dropped 0 bases, with 7 bases sitting between them.

The gene calls are TRBV30 and TRBJ1-1; D gene uncertain. In germline, CDR1 is GTSNPN, CDR2 SVGIG (reference sequence). The V end was cut by 0 bases, the J end by 1 base, with 9 bases between. CDR3 size: 14 residues. CDR3 nucleotides: TGTGCCTGGAGTGTTGGTCAGGCGAACACTGAAGCTTTCTTT. Its protein is CAWSVGQANTEAFF.

V and J are TRBV5-1 and TRBJ2-7, with 7 nucleotides matching TRBD2. From germline, CDR1 is SGHRS and CDR2 YFSETQ. The CDR3 contains 13 residues. With 0 bases clipped from V and 4 bases from J, the junction kept 1 base outside the gene matches. The CDR3 bases are TGCGCCAGCAGCTTGGGGGGGGGTTACGAGCAGTACTTC. Protein: CASSLGGGYEQYF.

The chain combines TRBV7-9 with TRBJ2-1; 13 bases fit TRBD2. Trimming took 5 bases from V and 7 from J; bases not matched to a gene: 5. The V gene's germline CDR1 is SEHNR and CDR2 FQNEAQ (reference sequence). The CDR3 extends over 15 amino acids. The CDR3 loop reads CASSKTSGRLNEQFF. The CDR3 coding sequence is TGTGCCAGCAGCAAGACTAGCGGGAGGTTAAATGAGCAGTTCTTC.

This clone was picked up a small number of times. The chain combines TRBV18 with TRBJ2-3, with 7 positions matching TRBD2. The germline gives CDR1 KGHSH, CDR2 LQKENI. This CDR3 has 16 residues. After removal of 0 bases from V and 5 bases from J, the junction contained 8 bases not matched to a gene. The CDR3 reads CASSPPSGTALDTQYF. Here the CDR3 DNA reads TGTGCCAGCTCACCACCAAGCGGGACGGCGTTAGATACGCAGTATTTT. Looking up the rest from reference TRBV18 and TRBJ2-3 gives the full variable domain: NAGVMQNPRHLVRRRGQEARLRCSPMKGHSHVYWYRQLPEEGLKFMVYLQKENIIDESGMPKERFSAEFPKEGPSILRIQQVVRGDSAAYFCASSPPSGTALDTQYFGPGTRLTVL.

This clone has a handful of counts. Compared with germline, one end of the junction differs, possibly owing to a read error. The chain joins TRBV7-7 to TRBJ2-2; D unresolved. The CDR3 runs 14 residues. The germline CDR1 and CDR2 sequences are SSHAT and FNYEAQ (reference sequence). CDR3 sequence reads: CASSAFQNTGELFF. In nucleotides, the CDR3 is TGTGCTAGCAGCGCGTTCCAAAACACCGGGGAGCTGTTTTTT.

The chain links TRBV28 to TRBJ2-1, with D perhaps TRBD2 (6 bases). CDR3 length: 15 amino acids. Trimming stripped 6 bases from V and 3 bases from J, with 15 bases between. CDR1 is MDHEN, CDR2 SYDVKM, per germline. The CDR3 reads CASSRTPGDYNEQFF. CDR3 in DNA: TGTGCCAGCAGCCGTACGCCGGGAGACTACAATGAGCAGTTCTTC.

This clone was detected only a few times. The chain links TRBV27 to TRBJ2-1; D is unclear. V was cut by 0 bases and J by 7 bases, with 10 bases left in between. The CDR3 contains 14 residues. Looked up from germline, CDR1 is MNHEY and CDR2 is SMNVEV (reference sequence). The CDR3 reads CASSLSPRSNEQFF. The DNA for the CDR3 is TGTGCCAGCAGTTTATCCCCCCGTTCGAATGAGCAGTTCTTC.

The chain uses TRBV2 and TRBJ1-2, with D perhaps matching TRBD1 (6 bases). Germline V gene lookup returns CDR1 SNHLY and CDR2 FYNNEI. V lost 2 bases and J lost 4, with 11 bases in between. This CDR3 contains 14 residues. CDR3 in amino acids: CASSEMGAGYGYTF. CDR3 sequence (DNA): TGTGCCAGCAGTGAAATGGGGGCGGGCTATGGCTACACCTTC.